Below, 4 T cell receptor beta chains from the same sample are listed, as sequenced in a study of identical twins. TCRdb recomputed calls from the 5' RACE reads with MiXCR, one row per CDR3 protein. This table holds approximately 1.8 million distinct CDR3 sequences, around a third found once. Material for sequencing was cord blood. Source of these receptors: a newborn girl in good health.

This sequence joins TRBV5-1 and TRBJ1-5; 12 bases map to TRBD1. Trimming removed 3 bases from V and 0 bases from J; junction bases left unmatched: 10. Germline CDR1 is SGHRS and CDR2 is YFSETQ. The length of the CDR3 is 19 residues. The CDR3, as DNA: TGCGCCAGCAGCTCCATCCGGGACAGGGGGCTGGATAGCAATCAGCCCCAGCATTTT. It translates to CASSSIRDRGLDSNQPQHF.

The V call is TRBV11-2, the J call TRBJ2-4; weak D call: TRBD1 (6 bases). Germline CDR1 is SGHAT and CDR2 is FQNNGV. The CDR3 runs 18 residues. V shed 1 base and J shed 0 bases, with 16 bases lying between them. CDR3 in DNA: TGTGCCAGCAGCTTAGCACCCGGGACACCGCTAGCCAAAAACATTCAGTACTTC. As protein: CASSLAPGTPLAKNIQYF.

This clonotype has a count of ten or more. The CDR3 DNA follows: TGTGCCAGTAGACTAGCGGGGTTACAAGAGACCCAGTACTTC. This sequence encodes CASRLAGLQETQYF. The chain recombines TRBV12-3 or TRBV12-4 with TRBJ2-5; 11 bases line up with TRBD2. Unmatched junction bases numbered 5, after V lost 9 bases and J lost 2 bases. There are 14 residues in the CDR3.

This clonotype was found a few times. The chain joins TRBV7-2 to TRBJ1-1; D gene ambiguous. The CDR3 contains 14 residues. V gave up 1 base and J gave up 6 bases, with 12 bases separating them. Per the germline V gene, CDR1 is SGHTA and CDR2 is FQGNSA. The DNA for the CDR3 is TGTGCCAGCAGCTTAGTAGTAATGGGGTCTGAAGCTTTCTTT. Translated, it gives CASSLVVMGSEAFF.